This T cell receptor beta chain emerged from a study of blood T cell repertoires in COVID-19. Across the whole study: Nucleic acid was either cDNA or gDNA, and it came from T cells, B-cell-depleted T cells, or PBMCs.

The method was immunoSEQ multiplex PCR; TCRdb's version includes in-frame clones alone and lacks a portion of them. The sample yields over 300,000 clones, 85% to 90% seen once. Germline CDR1 SGHDT, CDR2 YYEEEE. This CDR3 is 12 amino acids long. Trimming left V 1 base short and J 7 bases short, with 9 bases between. Participant reports of clinical history set cohort assignment. The receptor was isolated from a woman younger than 45 with acute COVID-19. The sequencing sample was made of PBMCs or T cells enriched from blood (not recorded which). This chain joins TRBV5-6 and TRBJ2-7; D is uncertain. CDR3 in amino acids: CASSLLGGEQYF. Written as DNA, the CDR3 is TGTGCCAGCAGCTTGCTCGGCGGTGAGCAGTACTTC.